This T cell receptor (beta chain) was sequenced in a study of beta chain features in type 1 diabetes. In the study overall: Healthy donors, compared against patients, showed similar age, gender and cell yields. Study-wide points: Individuals with type 1 diabetes displayed fewer insertions and more deletions at VDJ junctions. Researchers reported that naive, central memory and Treg TCRB repertoires appeared more similar in patients than in healthy donors.

To note about this clone: Its antigen is not known.

The CDR3 totals 13 residues. CDR1 and CDR2 (germline): MDHEN, SYDVKM. V was cut by 11 bases and J by 4 bases, with 17 bases left in between. Reverse transcription of all isolated RNA meant that expressed TCRB transcripts were sequenced. The assay was immunoSEQ multiplex PCR, and TCRdb's table has in-frame clones only and misses some. The table shows about 370,000 clones, with roughly 15% occurring only once. The chain couples TRBV28 to TRBJ1-2; a possible D gene is TRBD1 (6 bases). The TCR originated in a woman between 18 and 30 years old in good health. The sequenced material came from naive CD4+ T cells from blood. This chain's CDR3 is CAGGAGAVYGYTF. DNA for the CDR3: TGTGCCGGGGGGGCAGGGGCGGTCTATGGCTACACCTTC.